This T cell receptor beta chain appears in the sequencing data of a study of CD8 T cells in Susac syndrome (dated by TCRdb to between 2018 and 2021). In terms of the full investigation: Of the Susac syndrome patients who were sequenced, more than five had clinically active disease and eight or nine were in clinical remission. At blood withdrawal, Susac syndrome patients were therapy-naive, treated with corticosteroids (with IVIg additionally given to some), or treated with IVIg alone. Repertoire sequencing was used to test whether CD8+ T cell activation and differentiation in Susac syndrome was antigen driven. The clonality of the CD8+ T cell repertoire was compared across approximately twelve healthy donors, roughly 14 Susac syndrome patients and 15 multiple sclerosis patients. The study at large found these results: Clonal expansion was observed in Susac syndrome CD8+ repertoires, with the highest expansion in CD8+ TEMRA cells and greater expansion in clinically active than in remitting patients. Over 15 Susac-specific public clones were identified in the total CD8+ repertoire, and four to six Susac-specific public clones were identified in the CD8+ TEMRA repertoire. The number of individuals in the TCR sequencing and HLA analysis was acknowledged as relatively small.

High-throughput TCR beta sequencing profiled peripheral blood CD8+ and CD4+ T cells from healthy donors, Susac syndrome patients and multiple sclerosis patients. Recently defined diagnostic criteria for definite or probable disease were met by the Susac syndrome patients. Bulk CD8+ and CD4+ T cells were purified by magnetic negative isolation, whereas CD8+ TEMRA cells were enriched by FACS. Blood was drawn into EDTA tubes, processed within 24 hours, and PBMCs were isolated by density gradient centrifugation. PBMCs intended for TCR sequencing were frozen in liquid nitrogen and were later thawed in a 37 degrees C water bath. The sorted or isolated CD4+, CD8+ and CD8+ TEMRA cells reached a purity of at least 90%. RNA was extracted with the RNeasy kit and roughly 0.45 to 1 ug was reverse transcribed using random hexamers. The immunoSEQ multiplex PCR assay, covering 54 Vbeta and 13 Jbeta segments, was used to amplify TCR beta CDR3 regions. PCR amplification bias was corrected using a synthetic template baseline for primer optimization and computational correction. The authors' analysis ran thus. Reads were annotated to V, D and J genes per IMGT and analyzed with immunoSEQ Analyzer, keeping only productive sequences. Clonality was computed as one minus Shannon entropy normalized by log2 of the number of productive unique sequences. For each patient and control, public and private clones were evaluated within the 100 most prevalent clones. Clones were defined as Susac-specific if absent from the healthy and MS cohorts, from 1052 published viral clones and from other ImmuneACCESS disease sequences. TCRdb applied fastp at Q25 and MiXCR to the public reads, then kept only in-frame beta chains. Rows with a matching CDR3 protein are joined into one entry that keeps the most common DNA and genes. TCRdb's processing, not the authors', yielded these V and J calls. This sample comprises 100,000 or so distinct CDR3 sequences, around 95% of them detected only once. Approximately 0.3% of the sample is held by the ten biggest clonotypes.

A note on this clonotype: The antigen this receptor binds is unknown. Base qualities are not recorded, but no much larger clone differs from it by a single base.

The CDR3 covers 12 residues, taking in both the cysteine and the phenylalanine. Only the CDR3 DNA stays, 36 bases, in frame from base 1. CDR1 and CDR2, looked up from the germline V gene (reference sequence), are MNHNY and SVGAGI. A distance of 10 bases separates the germline ends of V and J, which lose 6 bases and 7 bases respectively. This chain joins TRBV6-6 to TRBJ2-1; the D gene lacks a confident call. The TCR sequence derives from a human donor with Susac syndrome. The sequencing input was CD8+ T cells from PBMCs. The CDR3 loop reads CASSPRTNEQFF. The sequence in DNA is TGTGCCAGCAGCCCGAGGACGAATGAGCAGTTCTTC.